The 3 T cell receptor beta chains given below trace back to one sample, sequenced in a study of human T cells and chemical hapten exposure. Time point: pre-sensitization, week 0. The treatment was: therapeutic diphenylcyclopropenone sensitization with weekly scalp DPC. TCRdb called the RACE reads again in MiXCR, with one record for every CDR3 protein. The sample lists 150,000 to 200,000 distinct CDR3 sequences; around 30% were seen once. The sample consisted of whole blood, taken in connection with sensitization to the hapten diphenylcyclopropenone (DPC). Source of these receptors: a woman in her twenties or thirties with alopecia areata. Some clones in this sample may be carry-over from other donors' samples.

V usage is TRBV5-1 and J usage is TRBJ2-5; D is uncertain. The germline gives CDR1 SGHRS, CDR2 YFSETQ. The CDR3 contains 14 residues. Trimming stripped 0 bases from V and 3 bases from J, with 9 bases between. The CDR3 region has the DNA TGCGCCAGCAGCTTGGATAGCACCGAAGAGACCCAGTACTTC. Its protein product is CASSLDSTEETQYF.

The CDR3 sequence: CATSDQTGGEQPQHF. The CDR3 DNA reads TGTGCCACCAGTGATCAGACAGGGGGAGAACAGCCCCAGCATTTT. The V call is TRBV24-1, the J call TRBJ1-5; 9 bases fit TRBD1. Germline loops: CDR1 KGHDR, CDR2 SFDVKD. V trimming: 3 bases; J trimming: 7 bases; junction bases outside the gene matches: 6. This CDR3 region has 15 residues.

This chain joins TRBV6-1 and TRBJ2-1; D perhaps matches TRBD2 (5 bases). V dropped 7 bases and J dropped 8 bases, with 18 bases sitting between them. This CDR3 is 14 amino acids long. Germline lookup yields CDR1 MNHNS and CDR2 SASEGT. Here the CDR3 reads CASTPTRARYEQFF. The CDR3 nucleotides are TGTGCCAGCACCCCTACGAGGGCCCGGTATGAGCAGTTCTTC.